Included here is one T cell receptor (beta chain) sequence, with context. The antigen remains undetermined. This sample was included in a study of identifying expanded T cells in peripheral blood. The V end was cut by 5 bases, the J end by 8 bases, with 18 bases between. Germline lookup yields CDR1 SGHTA and CDR2 FQGNSA. CDR3 length: 14 amino acids. The table came from immunoSEQ multiplex PCR; TCRdb's copy has only in-frame clones and leaves some out. The sample shows about 81,000 clones, less than 90% of them seen only once. Study-level points and caveats: Across healthy donors, higher total template counts meant significantly greater roughly 2-week count variance. Technical replicates showed about 1.1 changed clones; around 2 weeks about 16.4; four weeks 19.

This clonotype was obtained from a person aged 18 to 69 in good health. V usage is TRBV7-2 and J usage is TRBJ1-2; possible D gene TRBD1, 5 bases. Sequenced: blood. CDR3 residues: CASSPGVGEGGYTF. CDR3 in DNA: TGTGCCAGCAGCCCGGGGGTGGGTGAGGGCGGCTACACCTTC. The whole variable domain, filled in from reference TRBV7-2 and TRBJ1-2, reads GAGVSQSPSNKVTEKGKDVELRCDPISGHTALYWYRQSLGQGLEFLIYFQGNSAPDKSGLPSDRFSAERTGGSVSTLTIQRTQQEDSAVYLCASSPGVGEGGYTFGSGTRLTVV.